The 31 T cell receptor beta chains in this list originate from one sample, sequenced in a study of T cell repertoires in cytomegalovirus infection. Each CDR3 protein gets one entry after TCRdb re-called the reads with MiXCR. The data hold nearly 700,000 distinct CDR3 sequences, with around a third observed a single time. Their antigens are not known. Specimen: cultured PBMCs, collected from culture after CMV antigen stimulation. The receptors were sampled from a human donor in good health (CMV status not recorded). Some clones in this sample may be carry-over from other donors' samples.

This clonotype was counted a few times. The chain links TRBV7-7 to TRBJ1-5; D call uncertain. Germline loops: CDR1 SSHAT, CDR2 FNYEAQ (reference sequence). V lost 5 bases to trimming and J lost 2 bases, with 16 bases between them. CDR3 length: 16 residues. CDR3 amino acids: CASSPPGPNRNQPQHF. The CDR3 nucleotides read TGTGCCAGCAGCCCTCCAGGACCGAATCGCAATCAGCCCCAGCATTTT.

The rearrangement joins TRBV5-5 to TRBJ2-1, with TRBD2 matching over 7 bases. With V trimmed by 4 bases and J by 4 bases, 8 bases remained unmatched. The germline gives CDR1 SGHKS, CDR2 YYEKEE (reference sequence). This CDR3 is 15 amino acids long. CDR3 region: CASSGGGTLYNEQFF. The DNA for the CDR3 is TGTGCCAGCAGCGGGGGGGGGACCTTGTACAATGAGCAGTTCTTC.

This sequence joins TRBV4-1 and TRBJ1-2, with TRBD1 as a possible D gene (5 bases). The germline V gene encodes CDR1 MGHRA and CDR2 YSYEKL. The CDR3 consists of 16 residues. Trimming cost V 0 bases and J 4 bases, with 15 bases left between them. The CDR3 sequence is CASSQDPAGPSYGYTF. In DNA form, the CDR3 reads TGCGCCAGCAGCCAAGATCCCGCGGGACCCAGCTATGGCTACACCTTC.

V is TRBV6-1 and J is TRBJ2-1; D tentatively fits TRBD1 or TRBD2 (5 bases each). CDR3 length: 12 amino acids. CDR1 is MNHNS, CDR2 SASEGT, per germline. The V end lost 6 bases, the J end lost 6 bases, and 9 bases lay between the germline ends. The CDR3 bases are TGTGCCAGCAGGAGGGACGTCAATGAGCAGTTCTTC. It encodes CASRRDVNEQFF.

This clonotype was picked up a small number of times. The CDR3, as DNA: TGTGCCAGTAGACTGACAACAGGGGGCTCCTACGAGCAGTACTTC. This codes for CASRLTTGGSYEQYF. The chain recombines TRBV19 with TRBJ2-7; 8 bases match TRBD1. J gave up 0 bases and V 6 bases, and 7 bases lay outside the gene matches. The CDR3 covers 15 residues. Germline values: CDR1 LNHDA, CDR2 SQIVND (reference sequence).

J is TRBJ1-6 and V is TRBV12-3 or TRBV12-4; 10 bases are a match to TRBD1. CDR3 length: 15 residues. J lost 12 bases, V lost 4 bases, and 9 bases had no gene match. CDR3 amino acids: CASSSAGTGDLPLHF. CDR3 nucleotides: TGTGCCAGCAGTTCGGCCGGGACAGGGGATTTACCCCTCCACTTT.

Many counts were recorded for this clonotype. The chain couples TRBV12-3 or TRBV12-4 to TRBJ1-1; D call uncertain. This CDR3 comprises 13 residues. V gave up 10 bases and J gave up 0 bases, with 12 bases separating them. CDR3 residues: CATKGEMNTEAFF. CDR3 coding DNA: TGTGCCACCAAGGGAGAGATGAACACTGAAGCTTTCTTT.

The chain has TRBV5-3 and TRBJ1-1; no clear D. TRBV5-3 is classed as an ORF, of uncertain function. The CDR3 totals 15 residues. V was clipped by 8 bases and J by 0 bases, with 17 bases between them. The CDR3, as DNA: TGTGCCAGCAACCAAGGTCCAGACTTGAACACTGAAGCTTTCTTT. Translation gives CASNQGPDLNTEAFF.

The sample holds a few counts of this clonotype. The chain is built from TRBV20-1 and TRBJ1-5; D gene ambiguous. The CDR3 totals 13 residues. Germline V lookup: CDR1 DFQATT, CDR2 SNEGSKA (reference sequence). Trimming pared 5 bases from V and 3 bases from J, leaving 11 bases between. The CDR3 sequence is CSAASGANQPQHF. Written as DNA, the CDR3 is TGCAGTGCTGCCTCAGGTGCCAATCAGCCCCAGCATTTT.

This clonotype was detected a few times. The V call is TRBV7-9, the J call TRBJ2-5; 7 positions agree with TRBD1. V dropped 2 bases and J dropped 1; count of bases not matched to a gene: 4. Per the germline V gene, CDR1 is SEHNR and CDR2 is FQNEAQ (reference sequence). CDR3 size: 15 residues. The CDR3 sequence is CASSLLGGTQETQYF. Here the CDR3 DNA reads TGTGCCAGCAGCTTATTAGGGGGCACCCAAGAGACCCAGTACTTC.

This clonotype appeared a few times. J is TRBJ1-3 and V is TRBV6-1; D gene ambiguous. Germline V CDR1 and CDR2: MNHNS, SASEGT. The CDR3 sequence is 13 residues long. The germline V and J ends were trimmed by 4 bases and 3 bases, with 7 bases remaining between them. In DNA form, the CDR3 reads TGTGCCAGCAGTGTTGGGATTGGAAACACCATATATTTT. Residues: CASSVGIGNTIYF.

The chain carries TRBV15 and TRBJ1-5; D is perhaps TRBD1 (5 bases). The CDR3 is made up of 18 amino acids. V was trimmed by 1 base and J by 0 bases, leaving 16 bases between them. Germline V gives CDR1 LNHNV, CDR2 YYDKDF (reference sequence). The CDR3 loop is CATSRVGAFEDSNQPQHF. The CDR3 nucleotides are TGTGCCACCAGCAGAGTAGGGGCCTTTGAGGATAGCAATCAGCCCCAGCATTTT.

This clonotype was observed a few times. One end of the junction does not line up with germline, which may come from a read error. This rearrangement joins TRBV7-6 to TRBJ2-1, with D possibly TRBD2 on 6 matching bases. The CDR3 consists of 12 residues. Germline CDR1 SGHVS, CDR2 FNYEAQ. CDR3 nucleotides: TGTGCCAGCAGCTTAGATCTGGGGGGTTCGGTCTTC. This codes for CASSLDLGGSVF.

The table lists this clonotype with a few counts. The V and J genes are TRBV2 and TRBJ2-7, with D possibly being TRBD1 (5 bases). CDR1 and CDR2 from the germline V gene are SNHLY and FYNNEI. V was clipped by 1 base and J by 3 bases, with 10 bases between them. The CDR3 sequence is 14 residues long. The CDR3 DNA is TGTGCCAGCAGTGAAGTGTCCAGGGACTACGAGCAGTACTTC. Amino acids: CASSEVSRDYEQYF.

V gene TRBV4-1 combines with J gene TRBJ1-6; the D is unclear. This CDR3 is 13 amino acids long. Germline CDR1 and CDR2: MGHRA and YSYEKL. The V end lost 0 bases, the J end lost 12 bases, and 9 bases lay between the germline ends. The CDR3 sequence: CASSQEEEQPLHF. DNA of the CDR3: TGCGCCAGCAGCCAAGAAGAGGAGCAACCCCTCCACTTT.

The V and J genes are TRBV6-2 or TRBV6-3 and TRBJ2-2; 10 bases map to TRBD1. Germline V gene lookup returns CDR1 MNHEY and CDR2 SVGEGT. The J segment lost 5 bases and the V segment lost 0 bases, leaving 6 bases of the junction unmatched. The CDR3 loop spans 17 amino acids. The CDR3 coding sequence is TGTGCCAGCAGTTACTCTCGGGACAGGGGATTGACCGGGGAGCTGTTTTTT. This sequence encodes CASSYSRDRGLTGELFF.

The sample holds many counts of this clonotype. CDR3 protein: CASSPPGGNQPQHF. The CDR3 DNA reads as TGTGCCAGCAGCCCTCCAGGGGGCAATCAGCCCCAGCATTTT. The rearrangement links TRBV18 to TRBJ1-5, with a tentative D call TRBD1 (6 bases). Germline assignment: CDR1 KGHSH and CDR2 LQKENI. The CDR3 is 14 amino acids. Trimming stripped 8 bases from V and 2 bases from J, with 13 bases between.

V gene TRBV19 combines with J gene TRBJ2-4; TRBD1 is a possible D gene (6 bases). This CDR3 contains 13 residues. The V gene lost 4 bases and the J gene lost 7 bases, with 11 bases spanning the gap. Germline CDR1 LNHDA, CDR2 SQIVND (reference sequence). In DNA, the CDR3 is TGTGCCAGTAGTACCCCGGGACACAACATTCAGTACTTC. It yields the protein CASSTPGHNIQYF.

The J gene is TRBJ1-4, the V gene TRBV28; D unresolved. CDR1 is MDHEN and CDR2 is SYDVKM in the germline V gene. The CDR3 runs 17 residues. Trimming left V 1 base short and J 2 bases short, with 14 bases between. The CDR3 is CASSLSPAGRTNEKLFF. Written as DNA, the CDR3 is TGTGCCAGCAGTTTATCTCCGGCAGGCAGGACTAATGAAAAACTGTTTTTT.

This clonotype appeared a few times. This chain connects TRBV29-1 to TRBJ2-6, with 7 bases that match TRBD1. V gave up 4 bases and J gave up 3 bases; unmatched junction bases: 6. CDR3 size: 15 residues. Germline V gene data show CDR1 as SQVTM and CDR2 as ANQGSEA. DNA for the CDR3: TGCAGCGTTGGAGCGAGGGGGCGTGGGGCCAACGTCCTGACTTTC. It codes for CSVGARGRGANVLTF.

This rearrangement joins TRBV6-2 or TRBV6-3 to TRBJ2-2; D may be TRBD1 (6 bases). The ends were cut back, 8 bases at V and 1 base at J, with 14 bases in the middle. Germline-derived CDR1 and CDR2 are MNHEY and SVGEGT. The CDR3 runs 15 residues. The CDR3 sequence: CASYHLQGNTGELFF. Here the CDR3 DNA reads TGTGCCAGCTACCACCTACAGGGGAACACCGGGGAGCTGTTTTTT.

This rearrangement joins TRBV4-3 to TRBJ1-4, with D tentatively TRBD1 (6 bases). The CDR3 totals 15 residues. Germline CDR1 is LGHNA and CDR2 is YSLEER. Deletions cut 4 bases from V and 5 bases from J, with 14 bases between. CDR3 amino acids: CASSPWGRGNEKLFF. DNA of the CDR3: TGCGCCAGCAGCCCCTGGGGGCGGGGAAATGAAAAACTGTTTTTT.

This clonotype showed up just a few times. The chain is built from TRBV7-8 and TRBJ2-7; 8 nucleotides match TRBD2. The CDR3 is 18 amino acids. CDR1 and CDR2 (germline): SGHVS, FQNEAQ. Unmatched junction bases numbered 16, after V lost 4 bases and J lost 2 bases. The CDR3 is CASSSISGGGLSPYEQYF. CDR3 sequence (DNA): TGTGCCAGCAGCTCCATTTCGGGGGGGGGCCTGAGTCCCTACGAGCAGTACTTC. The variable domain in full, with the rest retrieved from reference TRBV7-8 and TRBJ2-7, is GAGVSQSPRYKVAKRGQDVALRCDPISGHVSLFWYQQALGQGPEFLTYFQNEAQLDKSGLPSDRFFAERPEGSVSTLKIQRTQQEDSAVYLCASSSISGGGLSPYEQYFGPGTRLTVT.

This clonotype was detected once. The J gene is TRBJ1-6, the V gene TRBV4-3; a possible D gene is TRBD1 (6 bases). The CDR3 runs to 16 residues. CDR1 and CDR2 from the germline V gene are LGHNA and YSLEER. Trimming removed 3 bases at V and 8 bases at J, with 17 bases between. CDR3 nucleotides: TGCGCCAGCAGCCATCAACAGGGAATTCAGGATTCACCCCTCCACTTT. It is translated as CASSHQQGIQDSPLHF.

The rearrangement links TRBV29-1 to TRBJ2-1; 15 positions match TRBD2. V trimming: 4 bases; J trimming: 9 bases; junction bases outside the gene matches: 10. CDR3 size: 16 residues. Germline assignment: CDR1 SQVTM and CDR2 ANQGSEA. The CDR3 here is CSVGPGLAGGGGEQFF. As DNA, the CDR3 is TGCAGCGTTGGACCGGGACTAGCGGGAGGAGGAGGTGAGCAGTTCTTC.

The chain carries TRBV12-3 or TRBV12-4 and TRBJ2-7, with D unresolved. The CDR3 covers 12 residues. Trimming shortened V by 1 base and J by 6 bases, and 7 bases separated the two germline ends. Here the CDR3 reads CASSLVPGEQYF. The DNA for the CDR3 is TGTGCCAGCAGTTTAGTCCCTGGCGAGCAGTACTTC.

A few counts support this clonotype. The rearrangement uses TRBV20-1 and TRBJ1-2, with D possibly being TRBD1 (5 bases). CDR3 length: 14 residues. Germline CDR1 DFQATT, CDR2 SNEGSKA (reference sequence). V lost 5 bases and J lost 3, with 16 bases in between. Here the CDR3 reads CSAPDPAGHYGYTF. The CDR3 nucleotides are TGCAGTGCTCCAGACCCGGCAGGGCACTATGGCTACACCTTC.

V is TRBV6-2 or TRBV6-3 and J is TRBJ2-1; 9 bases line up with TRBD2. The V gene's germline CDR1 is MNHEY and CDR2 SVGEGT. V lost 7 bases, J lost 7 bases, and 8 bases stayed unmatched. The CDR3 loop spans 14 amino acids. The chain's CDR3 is CASTVAGVGNEQFF. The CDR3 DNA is TGTGCCAGCACCGTAGCGGGAGTTGGGAATGAGCAGTTCTTC.

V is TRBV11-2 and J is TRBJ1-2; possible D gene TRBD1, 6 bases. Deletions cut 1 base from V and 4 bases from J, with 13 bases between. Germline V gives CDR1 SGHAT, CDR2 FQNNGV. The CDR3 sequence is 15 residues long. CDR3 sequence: CASSLATGTTYGYTF. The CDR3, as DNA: TGTGCCAGCAGCTTAGCCACAGGGACAACCTATGGCTACACCTTC.

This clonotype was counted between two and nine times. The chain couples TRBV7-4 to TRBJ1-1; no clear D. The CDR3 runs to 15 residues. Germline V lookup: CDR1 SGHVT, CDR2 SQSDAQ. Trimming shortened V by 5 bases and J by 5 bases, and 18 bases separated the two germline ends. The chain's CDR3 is CASSPPGGARTEAFF. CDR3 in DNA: TGTGCCAGCAGCCCCCCCGGAGGAGCGAGGACTGAAGCTTTCTTT.

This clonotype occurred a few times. CDR3 loop: CASSYSGGRRLFF. The CDR3 DNA reads as TGTGCCAGCAGTTACTCCGGGGGAAGAAGGCTGTTCTTC. This sequence joins TRBV6-5 and TRBJ2-1; D might be TRBD2 (6 bases). Trimming shortened V by 0 bases and J by 15 bases, and 15 bases separated the two germline ends. The CDR3 consists of 13 residues. CDR1 is MNHEY, CDR2 SVGAGI, per germline.